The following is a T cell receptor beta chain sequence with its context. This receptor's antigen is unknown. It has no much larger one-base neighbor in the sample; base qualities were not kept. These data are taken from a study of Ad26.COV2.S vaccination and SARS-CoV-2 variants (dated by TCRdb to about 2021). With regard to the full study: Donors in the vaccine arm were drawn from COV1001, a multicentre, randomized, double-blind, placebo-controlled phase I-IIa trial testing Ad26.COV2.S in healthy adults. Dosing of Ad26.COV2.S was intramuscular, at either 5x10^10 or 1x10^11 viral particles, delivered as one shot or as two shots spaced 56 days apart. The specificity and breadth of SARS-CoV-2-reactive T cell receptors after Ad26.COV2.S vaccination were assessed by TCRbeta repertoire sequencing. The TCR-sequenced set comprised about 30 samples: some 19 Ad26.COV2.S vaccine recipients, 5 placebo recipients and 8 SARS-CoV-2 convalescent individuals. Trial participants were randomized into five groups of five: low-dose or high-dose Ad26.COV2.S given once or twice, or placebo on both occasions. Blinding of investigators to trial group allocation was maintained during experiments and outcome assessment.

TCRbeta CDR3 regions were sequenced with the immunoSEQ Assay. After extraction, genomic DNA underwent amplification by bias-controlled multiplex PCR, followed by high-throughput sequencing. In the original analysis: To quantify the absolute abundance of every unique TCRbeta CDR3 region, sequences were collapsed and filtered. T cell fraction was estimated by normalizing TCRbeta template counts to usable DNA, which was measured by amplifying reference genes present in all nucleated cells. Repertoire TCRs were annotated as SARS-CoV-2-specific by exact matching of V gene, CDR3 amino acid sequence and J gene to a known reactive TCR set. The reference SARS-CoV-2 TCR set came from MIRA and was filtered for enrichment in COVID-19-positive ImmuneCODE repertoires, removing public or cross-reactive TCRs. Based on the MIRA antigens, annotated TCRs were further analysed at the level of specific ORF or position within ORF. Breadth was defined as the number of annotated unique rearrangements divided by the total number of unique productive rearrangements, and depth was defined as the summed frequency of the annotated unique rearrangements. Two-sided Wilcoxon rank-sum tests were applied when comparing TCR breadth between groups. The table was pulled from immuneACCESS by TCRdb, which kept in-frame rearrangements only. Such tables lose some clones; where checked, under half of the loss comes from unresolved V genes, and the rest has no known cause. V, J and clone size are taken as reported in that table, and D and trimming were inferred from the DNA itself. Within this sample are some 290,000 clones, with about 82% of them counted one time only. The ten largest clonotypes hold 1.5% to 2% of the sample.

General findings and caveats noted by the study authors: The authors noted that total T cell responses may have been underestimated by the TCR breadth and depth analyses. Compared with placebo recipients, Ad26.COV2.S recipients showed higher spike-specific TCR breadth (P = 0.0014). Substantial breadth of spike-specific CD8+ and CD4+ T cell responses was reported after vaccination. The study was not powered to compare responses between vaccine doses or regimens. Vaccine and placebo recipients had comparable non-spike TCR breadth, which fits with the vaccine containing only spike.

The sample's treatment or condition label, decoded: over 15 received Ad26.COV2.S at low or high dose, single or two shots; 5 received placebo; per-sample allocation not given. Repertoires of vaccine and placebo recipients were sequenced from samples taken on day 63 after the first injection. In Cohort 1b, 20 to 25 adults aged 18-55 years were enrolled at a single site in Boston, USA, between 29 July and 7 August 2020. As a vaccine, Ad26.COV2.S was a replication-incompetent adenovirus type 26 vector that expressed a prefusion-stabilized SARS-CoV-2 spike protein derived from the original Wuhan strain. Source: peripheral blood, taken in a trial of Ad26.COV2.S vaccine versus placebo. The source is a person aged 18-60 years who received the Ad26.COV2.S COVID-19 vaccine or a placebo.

The CDR3 sequence is CAWGGLVSYNEQFF. The nucleotide sequence reads TGTGCCTGGGGGGGACTAGTTTCCTACAATGAGCAGTTCTTC. The sequence is built from TRBV30 and TRBJ2-1; TRBD2 agrees with 8 junctional bases. The germline V gene (reference sequence) gives CDR1 as GTSNPN and CDR2 as SVGIG. The CDR3 starts with the cysteine, ends with the phenylalanine, and has 14 residues. Left in the record is the CDR3 DNA by itself, 42 bases read in frame from the first base. Clipping removes 5 bases from V and 1 base from J, with 4 as the unmatched junction base count. The entire variable domain, with the stretches around the CDR3 drawn from the reference TRBV30 and TRBJ2-1 proteins, is SQTIHQWPATLVQPVGSPLSLECTVEGTSNPNLYWYRQAAGRGLQLLFYSVGIGQISSEVPQNLSASRPQDRQFILSSKKLLLSDSGFYLCAWGGLVSYNEQFFGPGTRLTVL.